This record looks at one T cell receptor beta chain sequence and its context. Its antigen is as yet unknown. This sample was included in a study of vaccination and CD4 T cells after COVID-19. Looking at the study overall: Six males and four females constituted the convalescent cohort, two of whom were Hispanic. Between diagnosis and the drawing of post-COVID samples lay a median around 110 days (range 35 to 161).

The CDR3 consists of 12 residues. CDR1 and CDR2 (germline): SEHNR, FQNEAQ (reference sequence). V dropped 6 bases and J dropped 8 bases, with 10 bases sitting between them. Treatment reported: approximately nine-day PBMC culture with coronavirus spike peptide pools or control peptides (ViraFEST assay). Before TCRs were sequenced, ViraFEST expanded antigen-specific T cells with peptide pools. With the Oncomine TCR Beta short-read assay, DNA from cultured CD4+ T cells was sequenced. Investigators obtained genomic DNA by extraction from cultured CD4+ T cells. TCRdb recomputed calls from the PCR reads with MiXCR, one row per CDR3 protein. In the table there are about 17,000 distinct CDR3 sequences, roughly 43% of which are singletons.

The sample in question was CD4+ T cells from blood, cultured in vitro, obtained before SARS-CoV-2 vaccination. This clonotype originated in a human donor who had recovered from COVID-19. The rearrangement links TRBV7-9 to TRBJ1-4; D ambiguous. The CDR3 reads CASRSAAEKLFF. CDR3 in DNA: TGTGCCAGCAGGTCGGCGGCCGAAAAACTGTTTTTT.